The 27 T cell receptor beta chains listed next were all sequenced from one sample in a study of vaccination and CD4 T cells after COVID-19. Regarding treatment: roughly 11-day PBMC culture with coronavirus spike peptide pools or control peptides (ViraFEST assay). The Oncomine TCR Beta short-read assay was applied to DNA of cultured CD4+ T cells. TCRdb reprocessed the PCR reads via MiXCR and lists one record per CDR3 protein. The data show roughly 5,000 distinct CDR3 sequences, nearly 50% seen once. These receptors' antigens are unknown. Sequenced material: CD4+ T cells from blood, cultured in vitro. The receptors were sampled from a human donor who had recovered from COVID-19.

This clonotype ranks as large. This sequence joins TRBV2 and TRBJ1-6; D ambiguous. CDR1 is SNHLY and CDR2 is FYNNEI in the germline V gene. V lost 3 bases and J lost 2, with 11 bases in between. This CDR3 is 16 amino acids long. The CDR3 bases are TGTGCCAGCAGTGAGGAGGCGCGGGCCTATAATTCACCCCTCCACTTT. Its translation is CASSEEARAYNSPLHF.

The chain is built from TRBV24-1 and TRBJ2-5; D is possibly TRBD2 (5 bases). From germline, CDR1 is KGHDR and CDR2 SFDVKD. The CDR3 consists of 17 residues. Trimming shortened V by 3 bases and J by 8 bases, and 24 bases separated the two germline ends. The CDR3 nucleotides are TGTGCCACCAGTGATCCAGCCCCGGATGGGAGTCGGATTACCCAGTACTTC. This sequence encodes CATSDPAPDGSRITQYF.

The rearrangement uses TRBV12-3 or TRBV12-4 and TRBJ1-2, with D unresolved. This CDR3 contains 13 residues. With 4 bases removed from V and 5 bases from J, the gap between germline ends came to 11 bases. CDR3 nucleotide sequence: TGTGCCAGCAGTTCCCCCACCTCTTATGGCTACACCTTC. Its translation: CASSSPTSYGYTF.

This clonotype was recorded a few times. The V gene is TRBV11-2, the J gene TRBJ2-1, with D hard to call. This CDR3 has 12 amino acids. Trimming stripped 5 bases from V and 6 bases from J, with 8 bases between. Per the germline V gene, CDR1 is SGHAT and CDR2 is FQNNGV. The CDR3: CASSLQLNEQFF. CDR3 DNA sequence: TGTGCCAGCAGCCTACAACTCAATGAGCAGTTCTTC.

The chain recombines TRBV7-9 with TRBJ2-2; 8 bases agree with TRBD2. The germline V gene has CDR1 SEHNR and CDR2 FQNEAQ (reference sequence). This CDR3 comprises 16 residues. Trimming removed 5 bases from V and 0 bases from J; junction bases left unmatched: 5. The CDR3 region has the DNA TGTGCCAGCAGCAAACCGGGACTAGCGAACACCGGGGAGCTGTTTTTT. Its translation is CASSKPGLANTGELFF.

The chain carries TRBV6-1 and TRBJ1-5, with D uncertain. The length of the CDR3 is 9 residues. The germline V and J ends were trimmed by 11 bases and 6 bases, with 5 bases remaining between them. CDR1 and CDR2 (germline): MNHNS, SASEGT. This chain's CDR3 is CAPRQPQHF. CDR3 bases: TGTGCCCCACGTCAGCCCCAGCATTTT.

This chain connects TRBV20-1 to TRBJ2-7; the D gene is possibly TRBD1 (5 bases). The CDR3 covers 17 residues. V was cut by 0 bases and J by 4 bases, with 22 bases left in between. Germline values: CDR1 DFQATT, CDR2 SNEGSKA (reference sequence). The CDR3 here is CSARDMYVSGAEYEQYF. Written as DNA, the CDR3 is TGCAGTGCTAGAGATATGTATGTGAGTGGGGCAGAATACGAGCAGTACTTC.

This clonotype counts as large (0.1 to 1%). The J gene is TRBJ2-5, the V gene TRBV12-3 or TRBV12-4; D may be TRBD2 (5 bases). V was shortened by 2 bases and J by 3 bases, with 10 bases between the two germline ends. This CDR3 has 14 amino acids. The CDR3 sequence: CASSLRGREETQYF. The CDR3 coding sequence is TGTGCCAGCAGTTTACGAGGGAGAGAAGAGACCCAGTACTTC.

The CDR3 reads CASMDRWPYGYTF. The CDR3 DNA reads as TGTGCCAGCATGGACAGGTGGCCCTATGGCTACACCTTC. The chain links TRBV6-1 to TRBJ1-2, with 7 bases lining up with TRBD1. Germline V gene lookup returns CDR1 MNHNS and CDR2 SASEGT. The V segment lost 7 bases and the J segment 4 bases; nucleotides outside the gene matches: 6. The CDR3 is 13 amino acids.

This clonotype appeared a single time. The CDR3 DNA reads TGCAGTGCTAGAGAAACAGGGGTGACAGATACGCAGTATTTT. It encodes CSARETGVTDTQYF. The rearrangement uses TRBV20-1 and TRBJ2-3; 7 nucleotides line up with TRBD1. The V and J ends lost 0 bases and 3 bases, in that order; junction bases with no gene match: 3. This CDR3 has 14 residues. Per germline, CDR1 DFQATT and CDR2 SNEGSKA (reference sequence).

The chain carries TRBV2 and TRBJ1-2; D is unresolved. Trimming took 6 bases from V and 8 from J, leaving 13 bases between them. CDR3 length: 12 residues. Germline CDR1 reads SNHLY; CDR2 reads FYNNEI. CDR3 region: CASRLGFTGYTF. The CDR3 DNA reads TGTGCCAGCAGATTGGGTTTTACCGGCTACACCTTC.

The genes are TRBV6-1 and TRBJ2-5, with D hard to call. Per germline, CDR1 MNHNS and CDR2 SASEGT. The germline V and J ends were trimmed by 2 bases and 7 bases, with 14 bases remaining between them. The CDR3 runs to 14 residues. The CDR3 spells CASSESGEPGTQYF. CDR3 in DNA: TGTGCCAGCAGTGAATCCGGCGAACCCGGGACCCAGTACTTC.

This clonotype was recorded a few times. The chain is built from TRBV7-8 and TRBJ2-1; D is tentatively TRBD1 or TRBD2 (5 bases each). The CDR3 loop spans 15 amino acids. Per germline, CDR1 SGHVS and CDR2 FQNEAQ. The ends were cut back, 5 bases at V and 3 bases at J, with 14 bases in the middle. The CDR3 loop reads CASSLWDGNYNEQFF. For the CDR3, the DNA is TGTGCCAGCAGCCTATGGGACGGGAACTACAATGAGCAGTTCTTC.

This clonotype occurred a few times. The chain recombines TRBV20-1 with TRBJ1-1; possible D gene TRBD1, 5 bases. V was pared by 0 bases and J by 7 bases, with 12 bases between. This CDR3 has 13 residues. Looked up from germline, CDR1 is DFQATT and CDR2 is SNEGSKA (reference sequence). The CDR3 DNA reads as TGCAGTGCTAGAGACAGGGTCGGGGGTGAAGCTTTCTTT. Translation: CSARDRVGGEAFF.

This clonotype was seen a single time. The J gene is TRBJ2-3, the V gene TRBV7-6; D may be TRBD2 (5 bases). The CDR3 length is 18 residues. Trimming left V 0 bases short and J 8 bases short, with 24 bases between. Germline CDR1 and CDR2: SGHVS and FNYEAQ. The CDR3 DNA reads TGTGCCAGCAGCTTAGCCTCAACGGCAGAACTGGGTCGGGGTACGCAGTATTTT. The encoded protein is CASSLASTAELGRGTQYF.

The rearrangement uses TRBV7-8 and TRBJ1-1; no reliable D call. Germline-derived CDR1 and CDR2 are SGHVS and FQNEAQ. The CDR3 has 15 residues. V shed 1 base and J shed 1 base, with 10 bases lying between them. DNA for the CDR3: TGTGCCAGCAGCTTAGTACTGCAGGAGAACACTGAAGCTTTCTTT. This encodes CASSLVLQENTEAFF.

This sequence joins TRBV6-1 and TRBJ1-2; D may be TRBD1 (6 bases). Germline CDR1 MNHNS, CDR2 SASEGT. The CDR3 sequence is 13 residues long. Trimming left V 5 bases short and J 10 bases short, with 17 bases between. The DNA of the CDR3 is TGTGCCAGCAGTCTCCTCTTTTCAGGGGACTACACCTTC. Translation: CASSLLFSGDYTF.

CDR3 region: CASSLPGPHSPLHF. In nucleotides, the CDR3 is TGTGCCAGCAGCTTACCGGGACCGCATTCACCCCTCCACTTT. The chain is built from TRBV7-9 and TRBJ1-6; weak D call: TRBD1 (5 bases). Between the trimmed V and J ends, which lost 2 bases and 8 bases, there was a span of 10 bases. CDR1 is SEHNR, CDR2 FQNEAQ, per germline (reference sequence). The CDR3 is made up of 14 amino acids.

The gene calls are TRBV5-1 and TRBJ2-1; possible D gene TRBD1, 5 bases. Germline lookup yields CDR1 SGHRS and CDR2 YFSETQ. CDR3 length: 13 amino acids. Trimming took off 7 bases at V and 10 bases at J, with 18 bases between the two ends. For the CDR3, the DNA is TGCGCCAGCTCAGGGCCGGGCGAAAGAGAGCAGTTCTTC. Its protein product is CASSGPGEREQFF. The complete variable domain, with remaining parts taken from reference TRBV5-1 and TRBJ2-1, reads KAGVTQTPRYLIKTRGQQVTLSCSPISGHRSVSWYQQTPGQGLQFLFEYFSETQRNKGNFPGRFSGRQFSNSRSEMNVSTLELGDSALYLCASSGPGEREQFFGPGTRLTVL.

This rearrangement joins TRBV20-1 to TRBJ2-7, with TRBD1 matching 8 bases. V trimming: 5 bases; J trimming: 1 base; junction bases outside the gene matches: 4. This CDR3 comprises 13 residues. CDR1 is DFQATT, CDR2 SNEGSKA, per germline (reference sequence). The CDR3 nucleotides read TGCAGTGCTGTAAGGACAGGGTCCTACGAGCAGTACTTC. It encodes CSAVRTGSYEQYF.

This clonotype was recorded a few times. The rearrangement joins TRBV2 to TRBJ1-5; 7 bases map to TRBD1. Per the germline V gene, CDR1 is SNHLY and CDR2 is FYNNEI. The trim removed 1 base at V and 7 bases at J, leaving 4 bases unmatched. The CDR3 sequence is 14 residues long. CDR3 sequence reads: CASSEGQGEQPQHF. Here the CDR3 DNA reads TGTGCCAGCAGTGAAGGGCAGGGGGAGCAGCCCCAGCATTTT.

This clonotype was picked up one time. V and J are TRBV19 and TRBJ2-7; 8 nucleotides match TRBD2. CDR1 and CDR2 from the germline V gene are LNHDA and SQIVND (reference sequence). The CDR3 runs 15 residues. V lost 3 bases, J lost 0 bases, and 4 bases stayed unmatched. This CDR3 is CASSMFSGNSYEQYF. Here the CDR3 DNA reads TGTGCCAGTAGTATGTTTAGCGGGAACTCCTACGAGCAGTACTTC.

The gene calls are TRBV4-1 and TRBJ2-7; the D gene is possibly TRBD1 (5 bases). Trimming took 4 bases from V and 2 from J, leaving 15 bases between them. The CDR3 has 15 amino acids. Germline V gives CDR1 MGHRA, CDR2 YSYEKL. The CDR3 DNA sequence: TGCGCCAGCAGCCGCTCCGACAGAGAAGCCTACGAGCAGTACTTC. Its protein is CASSRSDREAYEQYF.

The chain combines TRBV20-1 with TRBJ1-2; 9 nucleotides align to TRBD1. Per germline, CDR1 DFQATT and CDR2 SNEGSKA (reference sequence). Trimming removed 1 base from V and 5 bases from J; junction bases left unmatched: 2. The CDR3 runs 13 residues. The CDR3 DNA reads TGCAGTGCTAGAGGGGACAGGGTTTATGGCTACACCTTC. It is translated as CSARGDRVYGYTF.

This chain uses TRBV7-9 with TRBJ2-5; 8 bases align to TRBD1. The CDR3 is 15 residues long. Per the germline V gene, CDR1 is SEHNR and CDR2 is FQNEAQ (reference sequence). The ends lost 5 bases at V and 3 bases at J; junction bases unmatched: 8. The CDR3 protein is CASSPQLTGEETQYF. In DNA, the CDR3 is TGTGCCAGCAGCCCCCAATTGACAGGGGAAGAGACCCAGTACTTC.

The chain is built from TRBV4-1 and TRBJ1-2; D might be TRBD1 (5 bases). The CDR3 totals 14 residues. V was pared by 3 bases and J by 2 bases, with 10 bases between. CDR1 and CDR2 (germline): MGHRA, YSYEKL. CDR3 loop: CASSHQGRNYGYTF. Written as DNA, the CDR3 is TGCGCCAGCAGCCATCAGGGACGAAACTATGGCTACACCTTC.

This chain links TRBV20-1 with TRBJ2-5, with 7 bases lining up with TRBD2. V shed 3 bases, J shed 0 bases, and the junction held 4 bases outside the gene matches. The CDR3 is 14 amino acids. In germline, CDR1 is DFQATT, CDR2 SNEGSKA (reference sequence). CDR3 sequence (DNA): TGCAGTGCTAGTGGCGGGGGAAACCAAGAGACCCAGTACTTC. Protein sequence: CSASGGGNQETQYF.